This entry is about one T cell receptor beta chain. This specimen comes from a study of blood T cell repertoires in COVID-19. The V end lost 2 bases, the J end lost 2 bases, and 11 bases lay between the germline ends. CDR3 size: 15 residues. Germline lookup yields CDR1 MNHEY and CDR2 SVGEGT. In the source study's methods: Estimation of nucleated cell counts relied on the amplification of reference gene primers. Produced via immunoSEQ multiplex PCR; TCRdb's table is partial and in-frame only. The DNA was the basis for D and trimming; V, J and clone size are from that table. The profile shows approximately 120,000 clones, about 90% of them singletons.

The sequenced sample consisted of peripheral blood. The J gene is TRBJ2-3, the V gene TRBV6-2 or TRBV6-3; D unresolved. This receptor was obtained from a man in his fifties with COVID-19, enrolled during active disease. CDR3 residues: CASSYNWRITDTQYF. The CDR3, as DNA: TGTGCCAGCAGTTACAACTGGCGGATCACAGATACGCAGTATTTT.